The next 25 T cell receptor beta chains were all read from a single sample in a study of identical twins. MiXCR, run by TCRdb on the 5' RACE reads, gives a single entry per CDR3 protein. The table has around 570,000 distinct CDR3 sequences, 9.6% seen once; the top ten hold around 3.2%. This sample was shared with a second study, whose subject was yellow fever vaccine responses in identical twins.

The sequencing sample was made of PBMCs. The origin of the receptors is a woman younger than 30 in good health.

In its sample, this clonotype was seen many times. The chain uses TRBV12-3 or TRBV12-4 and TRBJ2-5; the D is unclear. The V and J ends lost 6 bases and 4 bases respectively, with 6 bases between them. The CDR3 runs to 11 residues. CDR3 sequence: CASRQLETQYF. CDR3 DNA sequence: TGTGCCAGCAGACAGCTAGAGACCCAGTACTTC.

CDR3 sequence: CASSTSGAQETQYF. For the CDR3, the DNA is TGTGCCAGCTCAACATCAGGGGCCCAAGAGACCCAGTACTTC. This chain links TRBV18 with TRBJ2-5, with a possible D match to TRBD1 (6 bases). In germline, CDR1 is KGHSH, CDR2 LQKENI. CDR3 length: 14 residues. V was clipped by 5 bases and J by 1 base, with 11 bases between them.

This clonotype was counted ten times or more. The CDR3 loop is CASSLGQRGNEQFF. The CDR3 region has the DNA TGCGCCAGCAGCTTGGGACAACGGGGAAATGAGCAGTTCTTC. The V gene is TRBV5-1, the J gene TRBJ2-1, with D perhaps matching TRBD2 (5 bases). The CDR3 spans 14 residues. V was trimmed by 0 bases and J by 7 bases, leaving 11 bases between them. CDR1 and CDR2 (germline): SGHRS, YFSETQ.

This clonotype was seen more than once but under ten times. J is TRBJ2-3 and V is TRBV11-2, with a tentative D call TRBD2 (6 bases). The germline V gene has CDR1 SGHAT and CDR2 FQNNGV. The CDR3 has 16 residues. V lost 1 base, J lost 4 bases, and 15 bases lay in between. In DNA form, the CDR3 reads TGTGCCAGCAGCTTAGTCGGGGGAGTGGAGGCAGATACGCAGTATTTT. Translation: CASSLVGGVEADTQYF.

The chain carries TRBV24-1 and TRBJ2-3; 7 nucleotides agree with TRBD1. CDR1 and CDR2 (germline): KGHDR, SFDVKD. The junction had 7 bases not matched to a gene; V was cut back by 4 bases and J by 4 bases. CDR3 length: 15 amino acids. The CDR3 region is CATSEDRQGPDTQYF. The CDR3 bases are TGTGCCACCAGTGAGGACCGACAGGGCCCAGATACGCAGTATTTT.

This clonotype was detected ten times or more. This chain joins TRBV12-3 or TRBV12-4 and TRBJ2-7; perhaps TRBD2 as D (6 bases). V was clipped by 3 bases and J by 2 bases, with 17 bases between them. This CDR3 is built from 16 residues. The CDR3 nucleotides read TGTGCCAGCAGTTTTTGGCCCCCCGGGGAGGCCTACGAGCAGTACTTC. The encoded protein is CASSFWPPGEAYEQYF.

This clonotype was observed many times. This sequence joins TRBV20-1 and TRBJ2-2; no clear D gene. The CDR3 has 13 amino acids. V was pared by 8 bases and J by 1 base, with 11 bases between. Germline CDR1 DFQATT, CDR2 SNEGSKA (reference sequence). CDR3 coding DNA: TGCAGTAAACACCGCGGGAACACCGGGGAGCTGTTTTTT. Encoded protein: CSKHRGNTGELFF.

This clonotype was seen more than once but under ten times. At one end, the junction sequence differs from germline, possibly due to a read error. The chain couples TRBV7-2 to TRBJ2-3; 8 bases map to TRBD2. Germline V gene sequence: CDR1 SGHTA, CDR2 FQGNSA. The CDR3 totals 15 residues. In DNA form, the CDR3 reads TGTGCCAGCACCTTAGCGGGGTTCTCCGGGGATACGCAGTATTTT. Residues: CASTLAGFSGDTQYF. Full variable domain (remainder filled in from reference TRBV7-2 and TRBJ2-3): GAGVSQSPSNKVTEKGKDVELRCDPISGHTALYWYRQSLGQGLEFLIYFQGNSAPDKSGLPSDRFSAERTGGSVSTLTIQRTQQEDSAVYLCASTLAGFSGDTQYFGPGTRLTVL.

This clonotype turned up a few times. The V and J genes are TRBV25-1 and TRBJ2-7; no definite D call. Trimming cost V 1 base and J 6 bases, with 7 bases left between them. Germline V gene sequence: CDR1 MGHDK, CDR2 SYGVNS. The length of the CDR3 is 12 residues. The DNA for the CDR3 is TGTGCCAGCAGTGAATCGTTGGGCGAGCAGTACTTC. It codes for CASSESLGEQYF.

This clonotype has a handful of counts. The CDR3 coding sequence is TGTGCCAGCAGCTTAGTTTCAGTCTCCTACGAGCAGTACTTC. This translates into CASSLVSVSYEQYF. The gene calls are TRBV7-8 and TRBJ2-7; D is uncertain. CDR3 size: 14 residues. With 1 base removed from V and 0 bases from J, the gap between germline ends came to 7 bases. The V gene's germline CDR1 is SGHVS and CDR2 FQNEAQ.

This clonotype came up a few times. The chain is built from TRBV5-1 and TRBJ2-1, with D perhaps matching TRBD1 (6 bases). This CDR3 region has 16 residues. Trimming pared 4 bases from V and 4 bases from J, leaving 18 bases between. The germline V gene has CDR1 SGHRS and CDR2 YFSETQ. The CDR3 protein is CASSRDTGSMYNEQFF. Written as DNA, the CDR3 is TGCGCCAGCAGCAGGGACACGGGATCTATGTACAATGAGCAGTTCTTC.

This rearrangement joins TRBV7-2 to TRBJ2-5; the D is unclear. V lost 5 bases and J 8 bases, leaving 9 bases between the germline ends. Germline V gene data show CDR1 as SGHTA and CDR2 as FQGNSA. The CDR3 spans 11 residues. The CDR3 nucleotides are TGTGCCAGCAGCCCACAGAGAACCCAGTACTTC. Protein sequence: CASSPQRTQYF.

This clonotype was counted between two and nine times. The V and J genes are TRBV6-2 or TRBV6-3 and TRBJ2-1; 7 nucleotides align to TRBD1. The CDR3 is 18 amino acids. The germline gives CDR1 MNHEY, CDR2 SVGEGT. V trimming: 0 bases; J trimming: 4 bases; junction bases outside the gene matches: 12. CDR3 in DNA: TGTGCCAGCAGTTACTCGACTTCCGGGACAGTAGCTTACAATGAGCAGTTCTTC. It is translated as CASSYSTSGTVAYNEQFF.

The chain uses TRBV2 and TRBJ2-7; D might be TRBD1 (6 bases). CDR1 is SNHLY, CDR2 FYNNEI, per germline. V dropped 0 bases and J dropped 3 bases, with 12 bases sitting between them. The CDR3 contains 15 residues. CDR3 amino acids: CASSEAGATYYEQYF. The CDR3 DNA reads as TGTGCCAGCAGTGAAGCGGGGGCCACCTACTACGAGCAGTACTTC.

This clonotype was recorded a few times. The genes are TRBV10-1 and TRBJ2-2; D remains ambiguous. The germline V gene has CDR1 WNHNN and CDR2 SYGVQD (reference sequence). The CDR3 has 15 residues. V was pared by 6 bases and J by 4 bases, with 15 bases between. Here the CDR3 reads CASSAGSPFTGELFF. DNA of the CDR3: TGCGCCAGCAGCGCCGGATCACCCTTCACCGGGGAGCTGTTTTTT.

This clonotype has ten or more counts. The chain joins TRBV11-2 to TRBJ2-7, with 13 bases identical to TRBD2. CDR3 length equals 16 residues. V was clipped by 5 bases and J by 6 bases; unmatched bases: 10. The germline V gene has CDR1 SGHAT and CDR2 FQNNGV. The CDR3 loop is CASSPIPGLAGLEQYF. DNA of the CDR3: TGTGCCAGCAGCCCAATCCCGGGACTAGCGGGACTCGAGCAGTACTTC.

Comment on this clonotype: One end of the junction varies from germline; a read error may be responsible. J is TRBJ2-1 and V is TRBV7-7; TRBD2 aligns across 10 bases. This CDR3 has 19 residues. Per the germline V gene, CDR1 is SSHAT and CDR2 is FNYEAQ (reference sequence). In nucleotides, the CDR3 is TGTGCTAGCAGCTTAGGCGGGACTAGCGCAAACCCTCGGAACAATGAGCAGTTCTTC. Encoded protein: CASSLGGTSANPRNNEQFF.

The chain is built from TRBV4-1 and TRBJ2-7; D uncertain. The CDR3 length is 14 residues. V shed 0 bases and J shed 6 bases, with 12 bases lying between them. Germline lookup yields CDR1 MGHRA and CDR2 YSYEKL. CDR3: CASSQDPVSGEQYF. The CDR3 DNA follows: TGCGCCAGCAGCCAAGATCCAGTTTCAGGCGAGCAGTACTTC.

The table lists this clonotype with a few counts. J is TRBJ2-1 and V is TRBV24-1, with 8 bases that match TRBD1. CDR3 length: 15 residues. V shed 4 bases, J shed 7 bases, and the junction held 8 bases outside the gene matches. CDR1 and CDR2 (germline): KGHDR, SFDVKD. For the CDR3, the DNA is TGTGCCACCAGTGACCCAGGGGGCGCGGGTAATGAGCAGTTCTTC. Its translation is CATSDPGGAGNEQFF.

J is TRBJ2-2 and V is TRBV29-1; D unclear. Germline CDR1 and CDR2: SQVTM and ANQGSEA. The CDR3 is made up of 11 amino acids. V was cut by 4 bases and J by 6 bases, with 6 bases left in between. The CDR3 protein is CSVGVPGELFF. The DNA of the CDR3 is TGCAGCGTTGGAGTACCCGGGGAGCTGTTTTTT.

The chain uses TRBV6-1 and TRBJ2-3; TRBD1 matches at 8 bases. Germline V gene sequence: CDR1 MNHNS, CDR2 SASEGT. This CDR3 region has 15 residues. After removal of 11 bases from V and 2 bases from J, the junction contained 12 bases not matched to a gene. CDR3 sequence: CAGTQGTGATDTQYF. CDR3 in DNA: TGTGCCGGAACCCAAGGGACAGGCGCCACAGATACGCAGTATTTT.

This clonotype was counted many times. As DNA, the CDR3 is TGTGCCAGCAGCCAGACCGGGACAGGGGTTTACGAGCAGTACTTC. This encodes CASSQTGTGVYEQYF. The chain links TRBV11-2 to TRBJ2-7; 10 nucleotides line up with TRBD1. V lost 5 bases to trimming and J lost 4 bases; unmatched junction nucleotides: 8. The CDR3 is 15 residues long. CDR1 is SGHAT, CDR2 FQNNGV, per germline.

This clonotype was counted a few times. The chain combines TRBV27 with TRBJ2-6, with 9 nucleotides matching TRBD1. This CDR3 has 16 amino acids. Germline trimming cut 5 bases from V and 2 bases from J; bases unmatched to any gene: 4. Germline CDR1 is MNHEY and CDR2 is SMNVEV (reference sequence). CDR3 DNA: TGTGCCAGCAGTCCCTGGACAGGGGCTGGGGCCAACGTCCTGACTTTC. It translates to CASSPWTGAGANVLTF.

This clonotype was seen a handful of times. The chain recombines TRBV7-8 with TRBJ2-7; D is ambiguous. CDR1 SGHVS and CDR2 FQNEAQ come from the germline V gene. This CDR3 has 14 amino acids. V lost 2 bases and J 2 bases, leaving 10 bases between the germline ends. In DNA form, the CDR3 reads TGTGCCAGCAGCTTAAAGGGCATCACCTACGAGCAGTACTTC. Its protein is CASSLKGITYEQYF.

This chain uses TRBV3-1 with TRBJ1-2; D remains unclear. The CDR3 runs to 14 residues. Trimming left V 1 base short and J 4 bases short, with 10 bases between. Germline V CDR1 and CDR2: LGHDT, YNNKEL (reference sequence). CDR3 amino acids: CASSQGWTGYGYTF. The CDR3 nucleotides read TGTGCCAGCAGCCAAGGGTGGACGGGCTATGGCTACACCTTC.